This T cell receptor beta chain was observed in a study of shared clonotypes between healthy human individuals. As defined, naive CD8 cells were CD45RO-negative and positively selected for CCR7, with terminally differentiated effector memory CD45RA+ cells excluded. Produced via immunoSEQ multiplex PCR; TCRdb's table is partial and in-frame only. The repertoire holds about 2.2 million clones, just under 95% seen once, with about 1.7% in the top ten. The CDR3 loop spans 16 amino acids. Between the trimmed V and J ends, which lost 2 bases and 10 bases, there was a span of 21 bases. Germline CDR1 MNHEY, CDR2 SMNVEV (reference sequence).

The sequenced sample consisted of naive CD8+ T cells from PBMCs. This TCR was recovered from a man younger than 35 in good health. Some clones in this sample may be carry-over from other donors' samples. The rearrangement links TRBV27 to TRBJ2-1; possible D gene TRBD2, 5 bases. The CDR3 coding sequence is TGTGCCAGCAGTTTAACGGTGAGACGGGGTCCGCACGAGCAGTTCTTC. It encodes CASSLTVRRGPHEQFF.